This T cell receptor (beta chain) was obtained from a study of cytomegalovirus exposure and HLA in healthy donors. The PCR ran on 60 Vbeta and 13 Jbeta primers. Some clones are missing from TCRdb's copy, which holds only in-frame ones; the method was immunoSEQ multiplex PCR. This table holds 150,000 to 200,000 clones, 70% to 80% found once. Sequenced material: PBMCs. The sequence derives from a male donor in good health and CMV-seronegative.

The CDR3 DNA sequence: TGTGCCTGGGGGACAGGGGGCCCTGAGACCCAGTACTTC. This sequence encodes CAWGTGGPETQYF. The chain couples TRBV30 to TRBJ2-5; TRBD1 aligns across 12 bases. The CDR3 is 13 amino acids. The V gene end was trimmed by 5 bases and the J gene end by 5 bases; junction bases not matched to a gene: 3. CDR1 is GTSNPN, CDR2 SVGIG, per germline (reference sequence).